The clone carrying this T cell receptor beta chain has only a few counts. Its antigen is unknown. This specimen belongs to a study of T cell responses to AZD1222 COVID-19 vaccine. About the research overall: Whether given at about 4 or about 12 weeks, second doses were pooled. Study-wide results and caveats: Seropositive status at baseline applied to only 5 to 7 AZD1222 recipients. Clonal diversity was possibly underestimated; the donors were predominantly white British and more often female. Regions left unmutated in variants are reportedly the target of nearly half of spike-specific TCRs.

The germline V gene has CDR1 MNHEY and CDR2 SVGAGI. CDR3 length: 15 residues. The V end was cut by 8 bases, the J end by 4 bases, with 18 bases between. Profiled with immunoSEQ multiplex PCR; TCRdb holds only in-frame clones, not every one. The profile shows 150,000 or so clones, less than 95% of them singletons. This chain uses TRBV6-5 with TRBJ1-5; D is possibly TRBD1 (5 bases). This TCR derives from an adult in good health. This material consisted of peripheral blood, taken on day 0 of AZD1222 vaccination. The CDR3 DNA follows: TGTGCCAGCGGCTTTCTCCGGGACTGGAATCAGCCCCAGCATTTT. Translation gives CASGFLRDWNQPQHF.